This T cell receptor beta chain was retrieved from a study of OX40 agonist ivuxolimab in advanced cancers. Study-level information: Three patients got partial responses; one had hepatocellular carcinoma and two had cutaneous melanoma. Study results and caveats: What antigens the expanded peripheral T cells recognized was never established. There was clonal expansion of CD4+ and CD8+ blood T cells by week 6 at 0.1 to 3.0 mg/kg. The mean number of expanded clones was higher in CD8+ T cells than in CD4+.

Germline CDR1 is ENHRY and CDR2 is SYGVKD. Trimming took off 4 bases at V and 7 bases at J, with 14 bases between the two ends. This CDR3 spans 14 amino acids. Measured with immunoSEQ multiplex PCR; TCRdb has only the in-frame clones, and not every one. The sample consists of tens of thousands of clones, 70% to 85% of them appearing once. Remarks on this clone: Its antigen is unknown.

The clonotype comes from an adult with an advanced solid tumor such as melanoma, head and neck, liver or kidney cancer. The chain links TRBV10-3 to TRBJ2-1; D remains unclear. The sample consisted of CD4+ or CD8+ T cells sorted from blood, taken in a trial of the OX40 agonist ivuxolimab. DNA of the CDR3: TGTGCCATCAGTGGGCTTTTTGGAGATAATGAGCAGTTCTTC. This sequence encodes CAISGLFGDNEQFF.